The next 15 T cell receptor beta chains were all read from a single sample in a study of blood T cell repertoires in COVID-19. Using immunoSEQ multiplex PCR, the repertoire was profiled, and TCRdb retains in-frame clones only, with some absent. The sample yields 450,000 to 600,000 clones, about 85% seen once. The sample was PBMCs or T cells enriched from blood (not recorded which). These receptors all stem from a woman aged 18-35 years who had recovered from COVID-19.

The chain uses TRBV24-1 and TRBJ1-1; no reliable D call. The V gene lost 9 bases and the J gene lost 5 bases, with 15 bases spanning the gap. The CDR3 consists of 13 residues. Germline CDR1 reads KGHDR; CDR2 reads SFDVKD. CDR3 protein: CATAAGSGTEAFF. The CDR3 DNA reads TGTGCCACCGCCGCGGGGTCGGGGACTGAAGCTTTCTTT.

This chain connects TRBV2 to TRBJ2-7; the D gene is possibly TRBD1 (6 bases). This CDR3 comprises 14 residues. Germline lookup yields CDR1 SNHLY and CDR2 FYNNEI. V gave up 10 bases and J gave up 2 bases, with 18 bases separating them. The CDR3: CATALTGLAYEQYF. DNA for the CDR3: TGTGCCACCGCTCTGACAGGTCTCGCCTACGAGCAGTACTTC.

This chain's CDR3 is CATGTQNTEAFF. The CDR3 DNA reads as TGTGCCACCGGGACACAGAACACTGAAGCTTTCTTT. V and J are TRBV28 and TRBJ1-1, with D perhaps TRBD1 (6 bases). CDR1 is MDHEN, CDR2 SYDVKM, per germline. V was shortened by 10 bases and J by 1 base, with 10 bases between the two germline ends. This CDR3 spans 12 amino acids. The variable domain in full, completed from reference TRBV28 and TRBJ1-1, reads DVKVTQSSRYLVKRTGEKVFLECVQDMDHENMFWYRQDPGLGLRLIYFSYDVKMKEKGDIPEGYSVSREKKERFSLILESASTNQTSMYLCATGTQNTEAFFGQGTRLTVV.

CDR3: CASSLGDYSTDTQYF. The CDR3, as DNA: TGCGCCAGCAGCTTGGGAGACTATAGCACAGATACGCAGTATTTT. The chain combines TRBV5-1 with TRBJ2-3, with D perhaps matching TRBD2 (5 bases). This CDR3 region has 15 residues. Deletions cut 0 bases from V and 0 bases from J, with 8 bases between. Germline V CDR1 and CDR2: SGHRS, YFSETQ.

The chain employs TRBV4-1 and TRBJ2-1; D may be TRBD2 (6 bases). Trimming left V 4 bases short and J 7 bases short, with 23 bases between. This CDR3 has 17 residues. Germline V CDR1 and CDR2: MGHRA, YSYEKL. The CDR3 bases are TGCGCCAGCAGCCTCATGGTTCCGGGACTCATAGGGAATGAGCAGTTCTTC. This sequence encodes CASSLMVPGLIGNEQFF.

This chain uses TRBV4-1 with TRBJ1-3; D is perhaps TRBD1 (5 bases). The CDR3 covers 16 residues. Per the germline V gene, CDR1 is MGHRA and CDR2 is YSYEKL. The ends were cut back, 2 bases at V and 7 bases at J, with 18 bases in the middle. CDR3 DNA sequence: TGCGCCAGCAGCCAACCGCGGCAGGGTCAACGGAACACCATATATTTT. It encodes CASSQPRQGQRNTIYF.

The chain uses TRBV30 and TRBJ2-3; D is unresolved. Germline lookup yields CDR1 GTSNPN and CDR2 SVGIG (reference sequence). V lost 5 bases, J lost 2 bases, and 23 bases lay in between. The CDR3 is 17 residues long. Here the CDR3 DNA reads TGTGCCTGGCACCCTCCCGAGGCCGAATCGTTCACAGATACGCAGTATTTT. Translating it yields CAWHPPEAESFTDTQYF. The full variable domain, completed using reference TRBV30 and TRBJ2-3, is SQTIHQWPATLVQPVGSPLSLECTVEGTSNPNLYWYRQAAGRGLQLLFYSVGIGQISSEVPQNLSASRPQDRQFILSSKKLLLSDSGFYLCAWHPPEAESFTDTQYFGPGTRLTVL.

The chain carries TRBV6-5 and TRBJ1-1, with unresolved D. Per germline, CDR1 MNHEY and CDR2 SVGAGI. V was pared by 5 bases and J by 7 bases, with 17 bases between. The CDR3 extends over 14 amino acids. The CDR3 loop is CASSPPPRHFEAFF. The CDR3 region has the DNA TGTGCCAGCAGTCCTCCGCCTCGACACTTTGAAGCTTTCTTT.

The V and J genes are TRBV29-1 and TRBJ2-3; possibly TRBD2 for D (7 bases). The CDR3 runs 15 residues. Germline-derived CDR1 and CDR2 are SQVTM and ANQGSEA. The ends were cut back, 3 bases at V and 5 bases at J, with 18 bases in the middle. The CDR3: CSVDARGGGGDTQYF. The CDR3 DNA sequence: TGCAGCGTTGATGCCCGGGGAGGGGGGGGAGATACGCAGTATTTT.

This clone was observed once. V is TRBV5-1 and J is TRBJ2-1; 10 bases are shared with TRBD2. This CDR3 spans 15 amino acids. V trimming: 4 bases; J trimming: 2 bases; junction bases outside the gene matches: 3. CDR1 and CDR2 from the germline V gene are SGHRS and YFSETQ. CDR3 coding DNA: TGCGCCAGCAGCACTAGCGGGGTGACCTACAATGAGCAGTTCTTC. It is translated as CASSTSGVTYNEQFF.

This chain uses TRBV2 with TRBJ2-5, with TRBD2 identical over 8 bases. The V segment lost 5 bases and the J segment 4 bases; nucleotides outside the gene matches: 9. This CDR3 is built from 15 residues. Looked up from germline, CDR1 is SNHLY and CDR2 is FYNNEI. The CDR3 sequence: CASSPWTSRGETQYF. DNA for the CDR3: TGTGCCAGCAGTCCTTGGACTAGCCGGGGAGAGACCCAGTACTTC.

The chain combines TRBV7-6 with TRBJ2-2, with 11 positions matching TRBD1. The CDR3 consists of 20 residues. CDR1 is SGHVS, CDR2 FNYEAQ, per germline. V dropped 5 bases and J dropped 6; count of bases not matched to a gene: 20. The CDR3 loop is CASSRRLYIGQGATPGELFF. The CDR3 region has the DNA TGTGCCAGCAGCCGAAGACTGTACATAGGACAGGGGGCGACACCCGGGGAGCTGTTTTTT.

J is TRBJ1-2 and V is TRBV18; a possible D gene is TRBD1 (5 bases). CDR3 length equals 17 residues. Trimming cost V 2 bases and J 3 bases, with 19 bases left between them. Germline CDR1 and CDR2: KGHSH and LQKENI. CDR3 coding DNA: TGTGCCAGCTCACCATGGTCTCGCCTGGAAGGGGACTATGGCTACACCTTC. It yields the protein CASSPWSRLEGDYGYTF.

The chain combines TRBV7-2 with TRBJ2-7; TRBD1 matches 9 bases. This CDR3 has 16 residues. The V and J ends lost 3 bases and 4 bases, in that order; junction bases with no gene match: 10. Germline lookup yields CDR1 SGHTA and CDR2 FQGNSA. CDR3 bases: TGTGCCAGCAGCTTTACACCCGGGACAGGGTCGTACGAGCAGTACTTC. Translating it yields CASSFTPGTGSYEQYF.

J is TRBJ1-6 and V is TRBV4-1; no clear D. Germline V gene lookup returns CDR1 MGHRA and CDR2 YSYEKL. Trimming shortened V by 4 bases and J by 7 bases, and 14 bases separated the two germline ends. The CDR3 is 15 residues long. This CDR3 reads CASSPLWTGNSPLHF. The DNA of the CDR3 is TGCGCCAGCAGCCCCTTATGGACGGGGAATTCACCCCTCCACTTT.